Listed below are T cell receptor beta chains from one sample, sequenced in a study of PD-1 blockade in classical Hodgkin lymphoma. The assay was immunoSEQ multiplex PCR, and TCRdb's table has in-frame clones only and misses some. The table has 28,000 or so clones, over 60% seen once. Sequencing used peripheral blood mononuclear cells (PBMCs), obtained before the fourth cycle of nivolumab. Receptors originate from a human donor with classical Hodgkin lymphoma. The CDR3 runs from the conserved cysteine through the conserved F or W. The order of the fields is J gene, clone size, V gene, D gene, CDR3 DNA, CDR3 protein. The D gene is left open where the match is weak. Size values are once, few and many counts, or a class for expanded clones, and some rows have none.

J: TRBJ2-1; size: few; V: TRBV6-5; D: TRBD2; DNA: TGTGCCAGCAGTTCGGGACTAGCGGATTACAATGAGCAGTTCTTC; CDR3: CASSSGLADYNEQFF
J: TRBJ1-3; size: few; V: TRBV9; D: TRBD1; DNA: TGTGCCAGCAGCGACGGCCGGGACAGCGGAAACACCATATATTTT; CDR3: CASSDGRDSGNTIYF
J: TRBJ2-3; size: NA; V: TRBV29-1; D: TRBD1; DNA: TGCAGCGGGAGACAGGGGGCTAGGAATACGCAGTATTTT; CDR3: CSGRQGARNTQYF
J: TRBJ2-5; size: NA; V: TRBV7-9; D: TRBD1; DNA: TGTGCCAGCAGCTTAGCGACAGGGGGTTGGGAGACCCAGTACTTC; CDR3: CASSLATGGWETQYF
J: TRBJ2-5; size: NA; V: TRBV4-1; D: TRBD2; DNA: TGCGCCAGCAGCCAAGTAGGACTAGCGGGGACGGAGACCCAGTACTTC; CDR3: CASSQVGLAGTETQYF
J: TRBJ2-1; size: NA; V: TRBV30; D: NA; DNA: TGTGCCTGGGAGACTAGACGAGGGCAGTTCTTC; CDR3: CAWETRRGQFF
J: TRBJ2-5; size: NA; V: TRBV2; D: NA; DNA: TGTGCCAGCAGCTGGGGTGGAGGCCAGACCCAGTACTTC; CDR3: CASSWGGGQTQYF
J: TRBJ1-1; size: NA; V: TRBV10-3; D: NA; DNA: TGTGCTACCGAGGGGTTGAACACTGAAGCTTTCTTT; CDR3: CATEGLNTEAFF
J: TRBJ1-4; size: NA; V: TRBV4-1; D: NA; DNA: TGCGCCAGCAGCCAAGTGGACAGAACTGAAAAACTGTTTTTT; CDR3: CASSQVDRTEKLFF
J: TRBJ2-7; size: few; V: TRBV4-2; D: NA; DNA: TGTGCCAGCAGCCCCGACCGGCTTGGTGACGAGCAGTACTTC; CDR3: CASSPDRLGDEQYF
J: TRBJ1-2; size: NA; V: TRBV18; D: NA; DNA: TGTGCCAGCTCACCCACGAGGGGCAACTATGGCTACACCTTC; CDR3: CASSPTRGNYGYTF
J: TRBJ2-1; size: NA; V: TRBV6-6; D: NA; DNA: TGTGCCAGCAGATACCTATACAATGAGCAGTTCTTC; CDR3: CASRYLYNEQFF
J: TRBJ2-1; size: NA; V: TRBV6-5; D: TRBD2; DNA: TGTGCCAGCAGTCGAACTAGCGGCTCCTACAATGAGCAGTTCTTC; CDR3: CASSRTSGSYNEQFF
J: TRBJ2-2; size: NA; V: TRBV5-4; D: NA; DNA: TGTGCCAGCAGCTTAGACAGGTATCCCGGGGAGCTGTTTTTT; CDR3: CASSLDRYPGELFF
J: TRBJ2-7; size: NA; V: TRBV28; D: NA; DNA: TGTGCCAGCAGTTTCCGGACAGTCTTTAGCGCCGAGCAGTACTTC; CDR3: CASSFRTVFSAEQYF
J: TRBJ2-6; size: NA; V: TRBV7-2; D: NA; DNA: TGTGCCAGCAGCTTAGTGGGGAGCTCTGGGGCCAACGTCCTGACTTTC; CDR3: CASSLVGSSGANVLTF
J: TRBJ1-5; size: NA; V: TRBV27; D: NA; DNA: TGTGCCAGCAGTTTCCTGGGATATAATCAGCCCCAGCATTTT; CDR3: CASSFLGYNQPQHF
J: TRBJ2-7; size: NA; V: TRBV29-1; D: NA; DNA: TGCAGCGTTGAAGAGGCCACCTCCTACGAGCAGTACTTC; CDR3: CSVEEATSYEQYF